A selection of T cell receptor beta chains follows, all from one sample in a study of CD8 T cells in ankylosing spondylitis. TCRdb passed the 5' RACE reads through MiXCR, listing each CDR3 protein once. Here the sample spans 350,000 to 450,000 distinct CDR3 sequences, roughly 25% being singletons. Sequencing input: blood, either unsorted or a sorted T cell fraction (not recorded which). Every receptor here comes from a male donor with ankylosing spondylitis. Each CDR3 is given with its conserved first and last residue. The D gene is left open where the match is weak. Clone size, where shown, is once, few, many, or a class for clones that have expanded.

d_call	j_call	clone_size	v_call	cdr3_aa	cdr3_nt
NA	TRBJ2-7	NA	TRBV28	CASSTNGGRPGEQYF	TGTGCCAGCTCGACCAATGGGGGCAGGCCGGGGGAGCAGTACTTC
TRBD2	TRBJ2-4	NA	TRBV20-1	CSAPGLASGGNIQYF	TGCAGTGCTCCCGGCTTGGCTAGCGGGGGAAACATTCAGTACTTC
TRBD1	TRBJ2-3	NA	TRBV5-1	CASRDRSGTDTQYF	TGCGCCAGCCGGGACAGGTCTGGCACAGATACGCAGTATTTT
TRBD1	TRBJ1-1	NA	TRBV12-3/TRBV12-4	CASSSSGTVNTEAFF	TGTGCCAGCAGTTCGTCCGGGACAGTAAACACTGAAGCTTTCTTT
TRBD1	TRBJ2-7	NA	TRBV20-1	CSATFRDRGNREQYF	TGCAGTGCTACCTTCCGGGACAGGGGTAATCGCGAGCAGTACTTC
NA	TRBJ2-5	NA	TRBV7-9	CASSFSEGGGETQYF	TGTGCCAGCAGCTTCTCAGAAGGGGGTGGGGAGACCCAGTACTTC
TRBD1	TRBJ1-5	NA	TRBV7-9	CASSPGTVSQPQHF	TGTGCCAGCAGCCCTGGGACAGTTTCCCAGCCCCAGCATTTT
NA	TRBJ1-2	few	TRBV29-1	CSVERGYTF	TGCAGCGTTGAGAGAGGCTACACCTTC
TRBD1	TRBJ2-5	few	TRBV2	CASWDRGFQETQYF	TGTGCCAGCTGGGACAGGGGGTTTCAAGAGACCCAGTACTTC
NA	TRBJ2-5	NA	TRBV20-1	CSARENWGAGEAQYF	TGCAGTGCTAGGGAAAATTGGGGGGCCGGGGAGGCCCAGTACTTC
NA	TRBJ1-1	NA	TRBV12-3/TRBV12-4	CASRSFGGGTEAFF	TGTGCCAGCAGATCTTTCGGGGGGGGCACTGAAGCTTTCTTT
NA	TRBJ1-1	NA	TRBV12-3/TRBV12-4	CASSQLFVSTEAFF	TGTGCCAGCAGTCAGCTCTTCGTGTCCACTGAAGCTTTCTTT
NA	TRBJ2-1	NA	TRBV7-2	CATGPGPGEQFF	TGTGCCACTGGCCCGGGTCCGGGCGAGCAGTTCTTC
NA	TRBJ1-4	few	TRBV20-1	CSAYDRFGEKLFF	TGCAGTGCTTACGACAGGTTCGGTGAAAAACTGTTTTTT
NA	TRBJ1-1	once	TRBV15	CATSRARLRADTEAFF	TGTGCCACCAGCAGAGCTCGGCTCAGGGCGGACACTGAAGCTTTCTTT
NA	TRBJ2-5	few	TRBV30	CAWSPDSQETQYF	TGTGCCTGGAGTCCGGACAGCCAAGAGACCCAGTACTTC
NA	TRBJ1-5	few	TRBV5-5	CASSLEPYSNQPQHF	TGTGCCAGCAGCTTGGAACCATATAGCAATCAGCCCCAGCATTTT
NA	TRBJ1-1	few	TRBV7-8	CASSLAVLGAGTEAFF	TGTGCCAGCAGCTTAGCGGTGTTGGGGGCGGGTACTGAAGCTTTCTTT
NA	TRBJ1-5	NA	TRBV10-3	CAISEVRNNQPQHF	TGTGCCATCAGTGAAGTACGGAACAATCAGCCCCAGCATTTT
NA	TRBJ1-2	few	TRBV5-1	CASSILPGAEGGYTF	TGCGCCAGCAGCATCCTCCCCGGTGCGGAGGGCGGCTACACCTTC
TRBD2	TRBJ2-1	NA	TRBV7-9	CASSPLAGEISEQFF	TGTGCCAGCTCTCCCCTAGCGGGAGAAATAAGTGAGCAGTTCTTC
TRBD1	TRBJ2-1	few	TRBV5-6	CASSRQGSLFYNEQFF	TGTGCCAGCAGCCGACAGGGGTCCCTGTTCTACAATGAGCAGTTCTTC
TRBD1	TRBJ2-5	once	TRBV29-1	CSVNHRGLPQETQYF	TGCAGCGTTAATCACAGGGGGCTTCCTCAAGAGACCCAGTACTTC
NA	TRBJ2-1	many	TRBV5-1	CASSLLAGSSYNEQFF	TGTGCCAGCAGTTTGTTGGCGGGTAGCTCCTACAATGAGCAGTTCTTC
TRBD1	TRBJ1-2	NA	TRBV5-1	CASSLAGQGAIDYGYTF	TGCGCCAGCAGCTTGGCGGGACAGGGGGCAATAGACTATGGCTACACCTTC
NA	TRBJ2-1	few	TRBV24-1	CATSDFKTRKDEQFF	TGTGCCACCAGTGATTTCAAGACTAGGAAGGATGAGCAGTTCTTC
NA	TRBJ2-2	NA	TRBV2	CASRADGTGELFF	TGTGCCAGCAGAGCGGACGGTACCGGGGAGCTGTTTTTT
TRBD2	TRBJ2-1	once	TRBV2	CASKAGGDHNEQFF	TGTGCCAGCAAAGCGGGGGGCGACCACAATGAGCAGTTCTTC
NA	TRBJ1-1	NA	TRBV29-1	CSVRALNTEAFF	TGCAGCGTCAGGGCCCTGAACACTGAAGCTTTCTTT
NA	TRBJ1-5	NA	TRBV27	CASSFESSNQPQHF	TGTGCCAGCAGTTTCGAGAGTAGCAATCAGCCCCAGCATTTT
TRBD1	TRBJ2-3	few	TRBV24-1	CATSDLTGVANTQYF	TGTGCCACCAGTGATTTGACAGGGGTGGCTAATACGCAGTATTTT
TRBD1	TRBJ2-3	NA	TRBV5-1	CASETGGSTDTQYF	TGCGCCAGCGAGACAGGGGGGAGCACAGATACGCAGTATTTT
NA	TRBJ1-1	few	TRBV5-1	CASSSKGETEAFF	TGCGCCAGCAGCTCGAAGGGGGAAACTGAAGCTTTCTTT
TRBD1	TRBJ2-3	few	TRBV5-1	CASSLQGANTDTQYF	TGCGCCAGCAGCTTACAGGGGGCTAACACAGATACGCAGTATTTT
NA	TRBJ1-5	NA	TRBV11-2	CASSLGQISNQPQHF	TGTGCCAGCAGCTTAGGGCAGATTAGCAATCAGCCCCAGCATTTT
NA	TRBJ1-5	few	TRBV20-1	CSATQGGRQPQHF	TGCAGTGCTACCCAGGGTGGACGACAGCCCCAGCATTTT
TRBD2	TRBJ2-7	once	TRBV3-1	CASSQELAGGYEQYF	TGTGCCAGCAGCCAAGAACTAGCGGGAGGGTACGAGCAGTACTTC
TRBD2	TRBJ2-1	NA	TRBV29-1	CSVEASGTNSPLGYNEQFF	TGCAGCGTTGAAGCCTCCGGGACTAACAGCCCTCTGGGCTACAATGAGCAGTTCTTC
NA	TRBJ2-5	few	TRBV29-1	CSAELVEGETQYF	TGCAGCGCGGAGTTGGTGGAAGGAGAGACCCAGTACTTC
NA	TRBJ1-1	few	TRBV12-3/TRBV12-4	CASSLGARRNTEAFF	TGTGCCAGCAGTTTAGGTGCACGGAGGAACACTGAAGCTTTCTTT
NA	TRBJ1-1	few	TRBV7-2	CASSLEAGSTEAFF	TGTGCCAGCAGCTTAGAGGCAGGGTCCACTGAAGCTTTCTTT